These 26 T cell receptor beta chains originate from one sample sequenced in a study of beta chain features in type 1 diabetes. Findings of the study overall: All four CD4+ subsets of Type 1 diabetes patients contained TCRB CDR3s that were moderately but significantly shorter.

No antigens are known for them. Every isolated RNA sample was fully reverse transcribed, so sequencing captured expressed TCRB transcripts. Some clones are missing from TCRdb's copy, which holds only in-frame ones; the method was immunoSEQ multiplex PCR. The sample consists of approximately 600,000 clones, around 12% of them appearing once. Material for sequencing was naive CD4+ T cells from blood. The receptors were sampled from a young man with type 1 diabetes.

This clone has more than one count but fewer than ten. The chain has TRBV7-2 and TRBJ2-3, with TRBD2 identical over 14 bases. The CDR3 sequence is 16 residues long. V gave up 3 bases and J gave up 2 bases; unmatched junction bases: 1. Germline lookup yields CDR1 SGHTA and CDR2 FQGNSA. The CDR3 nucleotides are TGTGCCAGCAGCTTGGGACTAGCGGGGGACACAGATACGCAGTATTTT. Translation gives CASSLGLAGDTDTQYF.

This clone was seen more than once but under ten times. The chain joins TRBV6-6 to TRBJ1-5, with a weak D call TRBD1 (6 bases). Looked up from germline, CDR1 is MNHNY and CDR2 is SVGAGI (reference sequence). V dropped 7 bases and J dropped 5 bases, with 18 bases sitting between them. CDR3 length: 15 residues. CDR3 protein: CASTRRTERDQPQHF. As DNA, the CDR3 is TGTGCCAGCACCAGAAGGACAGAAAGGGATCAGCCCCAGCATTTT.

Written as DNA, the CDR3 is TGTGCCAGCAGCGTAGCGGCTAGCGGGGAAAGCACAGATACGCAGTATTTT. This codes for CASSVAASGESTDTQYF. The chain couples TRBV9 to TRBJ2-3, with 9 bases that match TRBD2. This CDR3 is built from 17 residues. Germline-derived CDR1 and CDR2 are SGDLS and YYNGEE. J lost 0 bases, V lost 0 bases, and 5 bases had no gene match.

The CDR3 nucleotides are TGCAGCGTTAGGACAGGTTCTGACTCCTACGAGCAGTACTTC. Protein product: CSVRTGSDSYEQYF. The V call is TRBV29-1, the J call TRBJ2-7; 7 bases are a match to TRBD1. CDR3 size: 14 residues. Germline lookup yields CDR1 SQVTM and CDR2 ANQGSEA. V gave up 5 bases and J gave up 0 bases; unmatched junction bases: 7.

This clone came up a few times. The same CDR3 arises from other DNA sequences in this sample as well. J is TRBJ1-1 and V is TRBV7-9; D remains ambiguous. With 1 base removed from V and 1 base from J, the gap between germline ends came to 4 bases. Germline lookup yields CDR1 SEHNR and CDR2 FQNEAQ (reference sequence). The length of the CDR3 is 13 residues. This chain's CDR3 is CASSLVENTEAFF. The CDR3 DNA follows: TGTGCCAGCAGCTTAGTAGAGAACACTGAAGCTTTCTTT.

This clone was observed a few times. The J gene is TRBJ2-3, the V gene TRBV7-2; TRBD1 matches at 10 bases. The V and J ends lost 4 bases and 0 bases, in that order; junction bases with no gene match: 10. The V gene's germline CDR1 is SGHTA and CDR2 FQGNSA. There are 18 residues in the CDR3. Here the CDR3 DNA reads TGTGCCAGCAGCTCCGGGACAGGGGCCTTGGCTAGCACAGATACGCAGTATTTT. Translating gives CASSSGTGALASTDTQYF. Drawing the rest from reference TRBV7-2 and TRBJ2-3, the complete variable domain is GAGVSQSPSNKVTEKGKDVELRCDPISGHTALYWYRQSLGQGLEFLIYFQGNSAPDKSGLPSDRFSAERTGGSVSTLTIQRTQQEDSAVYLCASSSGTGALASTDTQYFGPGTRLTVL.

The CDR3 nucleotides read TGCAGCGTTGGGAGGGCAGGCCCCTTCGATGAGCAGTTCTTC. The encoded protein is CSVGRAGPFDEQFF. The rearrangement links TRBV29-1 to TRBJ2-1, with D possibly TRBD2 on 6 matching bases. V lost 4 bases to trimming and J lost 8 bases, with 18 bases between them. Germline V CDR1 and CDR2: SQVTM, ANQGSEA. The CDR3 runs 14 residues.

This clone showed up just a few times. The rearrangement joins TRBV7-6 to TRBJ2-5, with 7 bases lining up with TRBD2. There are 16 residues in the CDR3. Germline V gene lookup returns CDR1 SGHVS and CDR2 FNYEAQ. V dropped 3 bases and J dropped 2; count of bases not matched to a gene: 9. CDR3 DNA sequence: TGTGCCAGCAGCTTCCCGAAGGGAGGGGATCAAGAGACCCAGTACTTC. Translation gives CASSFPKGGDQETQYF.

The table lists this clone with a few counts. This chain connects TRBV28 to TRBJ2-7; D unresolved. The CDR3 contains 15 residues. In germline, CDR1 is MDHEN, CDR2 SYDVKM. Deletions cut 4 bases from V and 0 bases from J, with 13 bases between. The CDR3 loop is CASSSSTRSSYEQYF. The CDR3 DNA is TGTGCCAGCAGTTCTAGTACCCGGAGCTCCTACGAGCAGTACTTC.

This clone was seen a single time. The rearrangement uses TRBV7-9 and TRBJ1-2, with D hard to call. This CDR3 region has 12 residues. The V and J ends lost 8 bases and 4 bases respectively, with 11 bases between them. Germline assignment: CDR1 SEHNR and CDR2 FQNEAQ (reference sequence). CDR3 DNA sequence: TGTGCCAGCGGACGGGCCGTCTATGGCTACACCTTC. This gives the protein CASGRAVYGYTF.

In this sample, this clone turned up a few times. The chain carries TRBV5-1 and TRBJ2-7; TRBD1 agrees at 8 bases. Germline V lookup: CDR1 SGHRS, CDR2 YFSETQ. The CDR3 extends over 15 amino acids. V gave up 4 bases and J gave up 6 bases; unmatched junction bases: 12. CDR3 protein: CASSPAGGTGREQYF. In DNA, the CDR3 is TGCGCCAGCAGCCCGGCGGGTGGGACAGGTCGCGAGCAGTACTTC.

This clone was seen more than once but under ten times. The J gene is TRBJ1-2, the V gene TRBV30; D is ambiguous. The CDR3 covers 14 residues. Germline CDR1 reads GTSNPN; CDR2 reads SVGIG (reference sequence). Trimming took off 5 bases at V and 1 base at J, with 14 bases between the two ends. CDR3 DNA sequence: TGTGCCTGGGCGCTAGAGCCCCATAACTATGGCTACACCTTC. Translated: CAWALEPHNYGYTF.

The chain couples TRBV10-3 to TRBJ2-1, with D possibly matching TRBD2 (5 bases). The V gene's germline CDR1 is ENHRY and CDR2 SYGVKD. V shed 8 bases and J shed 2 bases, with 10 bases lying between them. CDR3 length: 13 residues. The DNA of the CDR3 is TGTGCCATCTCAACCGGGGCCTACAATGAGCAGTTCTTC. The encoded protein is CAISTGAYNEQFF.

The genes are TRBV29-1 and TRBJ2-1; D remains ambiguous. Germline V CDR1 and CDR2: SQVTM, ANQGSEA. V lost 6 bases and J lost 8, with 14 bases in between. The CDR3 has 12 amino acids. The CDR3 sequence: CSVARSSDEQFF. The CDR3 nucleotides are TGCAGCGTCGCACGGAGTTCGGATGAGCAGTTCTTC.

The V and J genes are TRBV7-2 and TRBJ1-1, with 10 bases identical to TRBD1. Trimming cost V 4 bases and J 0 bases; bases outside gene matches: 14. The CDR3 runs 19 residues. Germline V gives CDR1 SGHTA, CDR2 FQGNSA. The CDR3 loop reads CASSSRVGDRGSVNTEAFF. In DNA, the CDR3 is TGTGCCAGCAGCTCCCGAGTAGGGGACAGGGGTTCAGTGAACACTGAAGCTTTCTTT.

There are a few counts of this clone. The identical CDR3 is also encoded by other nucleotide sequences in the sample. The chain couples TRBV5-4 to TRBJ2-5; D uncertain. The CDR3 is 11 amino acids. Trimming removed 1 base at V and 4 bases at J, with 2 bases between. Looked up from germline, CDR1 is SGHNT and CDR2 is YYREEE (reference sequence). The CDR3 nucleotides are TGTGCCAGCAGCTTGCGAGAGACCCAGTACTTC. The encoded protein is CASSLRETQYF.

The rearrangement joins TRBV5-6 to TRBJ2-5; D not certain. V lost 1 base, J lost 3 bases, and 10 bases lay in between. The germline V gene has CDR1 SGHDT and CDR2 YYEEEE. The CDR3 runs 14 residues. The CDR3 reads CASSLRHTEETQYF. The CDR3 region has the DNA TGTGCCAGCAGCTTGAGACACACGGAAGAGACCCAGTACTTC.

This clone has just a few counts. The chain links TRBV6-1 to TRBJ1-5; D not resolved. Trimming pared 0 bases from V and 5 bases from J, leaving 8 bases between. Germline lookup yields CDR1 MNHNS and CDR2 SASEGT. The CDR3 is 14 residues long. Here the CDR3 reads CASSEAGFHQPQHF. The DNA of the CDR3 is TGTGCCAGCAGTGAAGCAGGGTTCCATCAGCCCCAGCATTTT.

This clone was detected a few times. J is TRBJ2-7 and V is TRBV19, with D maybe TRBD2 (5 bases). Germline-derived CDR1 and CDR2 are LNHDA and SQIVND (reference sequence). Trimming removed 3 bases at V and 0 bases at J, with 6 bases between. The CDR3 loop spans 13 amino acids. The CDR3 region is CASSIDYSYEQYF. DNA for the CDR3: TGTGCCAGTAGTATCGACTACTCCTACGAGCAGTACTTC.

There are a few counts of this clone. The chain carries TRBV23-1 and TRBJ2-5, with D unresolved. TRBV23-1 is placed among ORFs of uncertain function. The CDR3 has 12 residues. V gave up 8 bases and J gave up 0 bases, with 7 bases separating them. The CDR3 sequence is CASVRYQETQYF. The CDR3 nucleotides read TGCGCCAGCGTCCGTTACCAAGAGACCCAGTACTTC.

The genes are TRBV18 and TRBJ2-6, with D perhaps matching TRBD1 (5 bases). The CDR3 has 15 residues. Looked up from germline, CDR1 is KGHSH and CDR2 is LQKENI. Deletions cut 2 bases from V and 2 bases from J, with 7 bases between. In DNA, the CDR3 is TGTGCCAGCTCACCATCAGGGCCTGGGGCCAACGTCCTGACTTTC. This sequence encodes CASSPSGPGANVLTF.

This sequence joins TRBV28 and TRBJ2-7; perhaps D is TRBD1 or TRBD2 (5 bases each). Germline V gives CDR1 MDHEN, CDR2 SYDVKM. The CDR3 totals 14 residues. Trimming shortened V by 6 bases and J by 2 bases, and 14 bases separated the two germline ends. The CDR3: CASSFTPGPYEQYF. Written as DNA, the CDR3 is TGTGCCAGCAGCTTCACTCCGGGACCCTACGAGCAGTACTTC.

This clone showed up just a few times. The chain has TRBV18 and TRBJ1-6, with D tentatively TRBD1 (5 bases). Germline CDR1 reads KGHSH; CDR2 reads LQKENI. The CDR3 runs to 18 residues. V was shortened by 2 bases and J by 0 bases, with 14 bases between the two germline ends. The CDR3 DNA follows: TGTGCCAGCTCACCAGTCGGGGCCCTGAGCTCCTATAATTCACCCCTCCACTTT. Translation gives CASSPVGALSSYNSPLHF.

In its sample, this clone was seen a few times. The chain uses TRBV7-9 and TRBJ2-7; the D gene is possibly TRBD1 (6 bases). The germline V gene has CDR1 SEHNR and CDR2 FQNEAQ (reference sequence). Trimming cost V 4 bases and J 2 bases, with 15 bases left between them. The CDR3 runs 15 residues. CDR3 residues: CASSSSQGRAYEQYF. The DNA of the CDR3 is TGTGCCAGCAGCTCATCACAGGGCAGGGCCTACGAGCAGTACTTC.

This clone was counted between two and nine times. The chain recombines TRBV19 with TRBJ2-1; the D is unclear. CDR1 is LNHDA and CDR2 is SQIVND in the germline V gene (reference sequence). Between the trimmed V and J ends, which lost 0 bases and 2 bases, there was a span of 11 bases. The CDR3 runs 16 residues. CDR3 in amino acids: CASSIEGQAAYNEQFF. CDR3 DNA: TGTGCCAGTAGTATAGAAGGGCAGGCTGCCTACAATGAGCAGTTCTTC.

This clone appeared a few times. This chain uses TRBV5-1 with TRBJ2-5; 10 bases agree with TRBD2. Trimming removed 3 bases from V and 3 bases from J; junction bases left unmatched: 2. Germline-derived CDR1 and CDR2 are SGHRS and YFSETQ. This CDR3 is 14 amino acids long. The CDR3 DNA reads TGCGCCAGCAGCTCTACTAGCGGGGAAGAGACCCAGTACTTC. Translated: CASSSTSGEETQYF.